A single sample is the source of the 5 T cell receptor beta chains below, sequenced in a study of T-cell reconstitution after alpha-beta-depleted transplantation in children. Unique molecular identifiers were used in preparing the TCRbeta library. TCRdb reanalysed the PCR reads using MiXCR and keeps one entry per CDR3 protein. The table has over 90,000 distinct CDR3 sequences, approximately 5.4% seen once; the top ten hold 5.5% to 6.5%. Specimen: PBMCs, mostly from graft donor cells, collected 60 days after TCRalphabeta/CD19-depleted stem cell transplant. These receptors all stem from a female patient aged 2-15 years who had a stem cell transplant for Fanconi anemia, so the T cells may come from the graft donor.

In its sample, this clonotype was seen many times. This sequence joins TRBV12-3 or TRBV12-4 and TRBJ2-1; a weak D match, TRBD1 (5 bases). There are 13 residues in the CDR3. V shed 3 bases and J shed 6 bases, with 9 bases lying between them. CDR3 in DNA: TGTGCCAGCAGTTTCCCAGGGCCCAATGAGCAGTTCTTC. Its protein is CASSFPGPNEQFF.

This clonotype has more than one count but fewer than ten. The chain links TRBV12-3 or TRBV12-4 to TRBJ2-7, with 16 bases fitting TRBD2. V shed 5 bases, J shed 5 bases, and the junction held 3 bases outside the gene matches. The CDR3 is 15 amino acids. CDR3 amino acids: CASSPGTSGGDEQYF. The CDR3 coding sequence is TGTGCCAGCAGTCCCGGGACTAGCGGGGGGGACGAGCAGTACTTC.

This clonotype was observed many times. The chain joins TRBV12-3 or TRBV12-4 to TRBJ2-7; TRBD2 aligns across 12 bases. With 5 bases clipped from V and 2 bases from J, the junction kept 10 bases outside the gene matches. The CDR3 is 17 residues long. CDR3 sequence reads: CASSGPTSGGIAYEQYF. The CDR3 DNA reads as TGTGCCAGCAGTGGCCCGACTAGCGGGGGTATTGCCTACGAGCAGTACTTC.

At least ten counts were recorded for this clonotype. CDR3 coding DNA: TGTGCCAGCAGTCAGAGGGGGTTCCCCTACGAGCAGTACTTC. Protein product: CASSQRGFPYEQYF. This sequence joins TRBV28 and TRBJ2-7; TRBD1 might be the D (6 bases). The germline V and J ends were trimmed by 5 bases and 2 bases, with 13 bases remaining between them. Germline V gene data show CDR1 as MDHEN and CDR2 as SYDVKM. This CDR3 contains 14 residues.

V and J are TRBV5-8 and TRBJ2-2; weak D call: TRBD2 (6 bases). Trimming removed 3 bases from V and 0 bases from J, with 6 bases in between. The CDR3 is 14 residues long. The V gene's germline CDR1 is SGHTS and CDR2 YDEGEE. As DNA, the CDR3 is TGTGCCAGCAGCTCTAGCGCGAACACCGGGGAGCTGTTTTTT. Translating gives CASSSSANTGELFF.